This TCR beta chain was found in a study of blood T cell repertoires in COVID-19 (dated by TCRdb to between 2020 and 2021). About the study as a whole: Samples covering the acute and convalescent phases of COVID-19 were provided by collaborators in the United States, Italy and Spain. Where HLA class I and class II types were available, the types were taken from metadata supplied by the sample provider, not from assay-based typing. The repertoires were released in a freely available public database intended as a resource for research on the immune response to SARS-CoV-2. The sample metadata nearly always contained a de-identified subject ID, COVID-19 status, age in years and sex. The dataset comprised deeply sampled blood TCRbeta repertoires from subjects exposed to, actively infected with, or recovered from COVID-19. The prospective study material was composed of cDNA or gDNA derived from T cells, B-cell-depleted T cells, or PBMCs. Samples came from the ongoing ImmuneRACE study (first 160 participants) plus 1,254 subjects from 6 global collaborators.

Points on this clone: It has no known antigen specificity. No much larger clone is present one base from it, and per-base qualities are unavailable.

The immunoSEQ Assay, a bias-controlled multiplex PCR, was used to amplify TCRbeta CDR3 regions from genomic DNA. The original methods were these. Nucleated cell counts per sample were estimated from amplification of reference gene primers within the assay. Sequence reads were collapsed and filtered to measure the absolute abundance of every unique TCRbeta CDR3 rearrangement. For each sample, productive Simpson clonality was calculated by taking the square root of Simpson's diversity index across productive rearrangements. What TCRdb holds here is the immuneACCESS table cut down to in-frame rearrangements. Part of the clones is not present; checked against another copy, under half of the missing clones reflect an unresolved V gene, and the others are unexplained. V, J and clone size are taken as reported in that table, and D and trimming were inferred from the DNA itself. This sample holds 160,000 or so clones; about 83% were observed only once. The top ten clones comprise 1.5% of the sample.

Beyond this particular receptor, the publication reports: How much clinical and demographic metadata was included differed by source and by participant, and the metadata was provided uncurated.

Collaborating institutions collected whole blood in K2EDTA tubes following their own protocols. For TCRbeta analysis, collaborators shipped samples as frozen whole blood, isolated PBMCs, or DNA extracted from either of those sample types. V has 5 bases trimmed and J has 1 base trimmed; junction bases matching no gene number 3. From the cysteine up to the phenylalanine, the CDR3 has a length of 14 residues. Kept here is only the CDR3 DNA, which spans 42 bases and is read in frame from base 1. The germline V gene encodes CDR1 MGHRA and CDR2 YSYEKL. The chain employs TRBV4-1 and TRBJ2-3; 7 junctional bases match TRBD1. The source is a human donor in a cohort sampled during active COVID-19. The sample consisted of peripheral blood. CDR3 protein: CASSFDRGTDTQYF. The DNA reads TGCGCCAGCAGCTTTGACAGGGGCACAGATACGCAGTATTTT.